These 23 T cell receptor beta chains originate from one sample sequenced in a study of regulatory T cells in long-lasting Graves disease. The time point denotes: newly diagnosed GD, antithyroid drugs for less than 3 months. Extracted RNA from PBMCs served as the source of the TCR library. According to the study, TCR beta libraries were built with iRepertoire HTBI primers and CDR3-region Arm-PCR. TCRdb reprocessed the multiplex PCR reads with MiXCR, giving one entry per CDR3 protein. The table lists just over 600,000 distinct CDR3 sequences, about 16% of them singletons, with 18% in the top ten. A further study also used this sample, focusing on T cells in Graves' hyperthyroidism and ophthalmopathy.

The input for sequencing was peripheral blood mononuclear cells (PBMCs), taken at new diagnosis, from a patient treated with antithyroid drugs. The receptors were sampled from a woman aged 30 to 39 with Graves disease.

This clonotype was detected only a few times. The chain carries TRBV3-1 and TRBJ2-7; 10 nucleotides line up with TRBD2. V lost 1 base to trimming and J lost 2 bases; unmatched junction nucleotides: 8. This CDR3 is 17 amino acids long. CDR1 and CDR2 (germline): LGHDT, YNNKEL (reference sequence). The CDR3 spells CASSQVSGLAGAYEQYF. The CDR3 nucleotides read TGTGCCAGCAGCCAAGTGTCGGGTCTAGCGGGAGCCTACGAGCAGTACTTC.

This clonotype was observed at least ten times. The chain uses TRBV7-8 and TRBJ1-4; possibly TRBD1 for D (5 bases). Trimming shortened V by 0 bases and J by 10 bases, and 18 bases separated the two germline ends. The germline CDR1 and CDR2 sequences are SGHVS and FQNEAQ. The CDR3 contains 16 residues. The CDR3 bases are TGTGCCAGCAGCTTAGCACCTCAGGGTGGACCGGGAAAACTGTTTTTT. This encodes CASSLAPQGGPGKLFF.

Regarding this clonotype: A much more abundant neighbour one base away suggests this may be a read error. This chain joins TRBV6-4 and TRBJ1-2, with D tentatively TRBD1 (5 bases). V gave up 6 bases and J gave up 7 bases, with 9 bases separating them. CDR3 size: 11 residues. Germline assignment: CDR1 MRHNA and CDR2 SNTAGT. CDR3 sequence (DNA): TGTGCCAGCAGCCAGGGAACTGGCTACACCTTC. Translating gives CASSQGTGYTF.

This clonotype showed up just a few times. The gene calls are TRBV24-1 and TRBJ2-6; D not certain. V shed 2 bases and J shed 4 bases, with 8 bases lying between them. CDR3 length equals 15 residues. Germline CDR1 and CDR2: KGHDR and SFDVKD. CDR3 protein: CATSDWSAGANVLTF. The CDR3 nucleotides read TGTGCCACCAGTGATTGGTCGGCCGGGGCCAACGTCCTGACTTTC.

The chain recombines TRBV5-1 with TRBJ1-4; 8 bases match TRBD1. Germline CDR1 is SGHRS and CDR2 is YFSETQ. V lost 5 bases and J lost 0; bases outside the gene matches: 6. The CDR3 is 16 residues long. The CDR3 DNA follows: TGCGCCAGCAGTTTCGGACAGGGTCCAACTAATGAAAAACTGTTTTTT. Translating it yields CASSFGQGPTNEKLFF.

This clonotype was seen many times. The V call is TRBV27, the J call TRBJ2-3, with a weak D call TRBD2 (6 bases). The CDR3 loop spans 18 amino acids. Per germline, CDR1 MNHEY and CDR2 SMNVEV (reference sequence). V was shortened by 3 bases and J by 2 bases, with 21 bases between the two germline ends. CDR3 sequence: CASSLGWVGQRVTDTQYF. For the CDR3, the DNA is TGTGCCAGCAGTTTGGGATGGGTAGGCCAGCGGGTCACAGATACGCAGTATTTT.

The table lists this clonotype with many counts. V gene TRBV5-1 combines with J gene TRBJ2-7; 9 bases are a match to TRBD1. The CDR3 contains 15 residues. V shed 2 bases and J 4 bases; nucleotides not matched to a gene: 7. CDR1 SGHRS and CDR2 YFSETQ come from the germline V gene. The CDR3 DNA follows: TGCGCCAGCAGCTTTGACGGGACAGGGTTTTACGAGCAGTACTTC. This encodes CASSFDGTGFYEQYF.

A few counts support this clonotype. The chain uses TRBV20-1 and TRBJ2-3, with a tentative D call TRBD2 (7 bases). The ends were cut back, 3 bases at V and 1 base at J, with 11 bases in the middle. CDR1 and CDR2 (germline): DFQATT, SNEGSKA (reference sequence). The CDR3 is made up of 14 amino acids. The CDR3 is CSARRGGGTDTQYF. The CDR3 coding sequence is TGCAGTGCTAGGAGGGGGGGAGGCACAGATACGCAGTATTTT.

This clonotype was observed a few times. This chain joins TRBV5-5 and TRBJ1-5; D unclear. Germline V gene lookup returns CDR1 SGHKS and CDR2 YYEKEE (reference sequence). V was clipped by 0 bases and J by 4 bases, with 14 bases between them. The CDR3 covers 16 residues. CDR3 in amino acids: CASSLVGENGNQPQHF. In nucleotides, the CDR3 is TGTGCCAGCAGCTTGGTGGGTGAAAACGGGAATCAGCCCCAGCATTTT. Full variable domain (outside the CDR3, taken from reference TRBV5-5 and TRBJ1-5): DAGVTQSPTHLIKTRGQQVTLRCSPISGHKSVSWYQQVLGQGPQFIFQYYEKEERGRGNFPDRFSARQFPNYSSELNVNALLLGDSALYLCASSLVGENGNQPQHFGDGTRLSIL.

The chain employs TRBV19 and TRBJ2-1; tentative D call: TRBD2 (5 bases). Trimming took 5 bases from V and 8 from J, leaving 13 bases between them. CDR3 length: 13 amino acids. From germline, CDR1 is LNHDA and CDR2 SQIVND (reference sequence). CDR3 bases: TGTGCCAGTAGTGCAGAGGGCTTCGATGAGCAGTTCTTC. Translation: CASSAEGFDEQFF.

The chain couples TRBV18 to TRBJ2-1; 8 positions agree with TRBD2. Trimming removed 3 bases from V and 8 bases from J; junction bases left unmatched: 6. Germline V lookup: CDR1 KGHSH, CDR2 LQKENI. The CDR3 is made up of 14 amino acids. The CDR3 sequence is CASSPPGGGHEQFF. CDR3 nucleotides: TGTGCCAGCTCACCCCCCGGGGGGGGGCATGAGCAGTTCTTC.

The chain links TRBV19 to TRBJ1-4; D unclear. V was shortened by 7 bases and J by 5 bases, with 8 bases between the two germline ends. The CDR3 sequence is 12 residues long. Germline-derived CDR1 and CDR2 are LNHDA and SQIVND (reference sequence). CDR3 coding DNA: TGTGCCAGTATATCTAGGAATGAAAAACTGTTTTTT. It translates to CASISRNEKLFF.

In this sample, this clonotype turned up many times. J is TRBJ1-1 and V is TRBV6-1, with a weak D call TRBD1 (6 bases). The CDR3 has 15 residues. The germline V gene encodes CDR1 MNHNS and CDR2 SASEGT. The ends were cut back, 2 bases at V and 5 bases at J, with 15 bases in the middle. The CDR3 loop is CASSEIPGGGTEAFF. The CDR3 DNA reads TGTGCCAGCAGTGAAATTCCGGGGGGCGGTACTGAAGCTTTCTTT.

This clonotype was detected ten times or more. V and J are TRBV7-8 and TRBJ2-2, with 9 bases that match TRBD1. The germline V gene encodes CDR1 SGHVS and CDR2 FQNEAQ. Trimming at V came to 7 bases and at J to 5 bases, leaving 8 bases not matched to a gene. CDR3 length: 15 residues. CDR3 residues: CASKLDRGLTGELFF. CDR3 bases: TGTGCCAGCAAACTCGACAGGGGGTTGACCGGGGAGCTGTTTTTT.

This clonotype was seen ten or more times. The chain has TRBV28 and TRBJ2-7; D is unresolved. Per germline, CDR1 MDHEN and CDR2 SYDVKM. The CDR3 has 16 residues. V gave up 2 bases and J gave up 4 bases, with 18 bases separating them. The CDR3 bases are TGTGCCAGCAGTTTAAGTGCGGCGGTTACAGAATACGAGCAGTACTTC. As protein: CASSLSAAVTEYEQYF. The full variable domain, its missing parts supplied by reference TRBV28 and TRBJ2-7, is DVKVTQSSRYLVKRTGEKVFLECVQDMDHENMFWYRQDPGLGLRLIYFSYDVKMKEKGDIPEGYSVSREKKERFSLILESASTNQTSMYLCASSLSAAVTEYEQYFGPGTRLTVT.

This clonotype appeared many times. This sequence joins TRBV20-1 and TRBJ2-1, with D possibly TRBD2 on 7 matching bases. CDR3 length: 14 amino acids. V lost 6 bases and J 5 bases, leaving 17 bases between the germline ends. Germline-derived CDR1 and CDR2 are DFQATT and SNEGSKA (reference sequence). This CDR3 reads CSAQRGGGNNEQFF. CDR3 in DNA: TGCAGTGCCCAAAGGGGAGGGGGGAACAATGAGCAGTTCTTC.

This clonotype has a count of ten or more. The CDR3 region has the DNA TGTGCCAGCAGTGCCAAATCACAGGGTGCTGTGGGTACGCAGTATTTT. It specifies CASSAKSQGAVGTQYF. The rearrangement links TRBV6-1 to TRBJ2-3, with D possibly TRBD1 on 6 matching bases. The germline V gene has CDR1 MNHNS and CDR2 SASEGT. V was pared by 4 bases and J by 8 bases, with 22 bases between. The CDR3 contains 16 residues.

CDR3 in DNA: TGCAGTTGCAGGGGGACCGAGGCCCAGGAGCAGTTCTTC. This gives the protein CSCRGTEAQEQFF. V and J are TRBV20-1 and TRBJ2-1; 7 bases line up with TRBD1. Germline-derived CDR1 and CDR2 are DFQATT and SNEGSKA (reference sequence). The CDR3 covers 13 residues. V lost 8 bases and J lost 10; bases outside the gene matches: 14.

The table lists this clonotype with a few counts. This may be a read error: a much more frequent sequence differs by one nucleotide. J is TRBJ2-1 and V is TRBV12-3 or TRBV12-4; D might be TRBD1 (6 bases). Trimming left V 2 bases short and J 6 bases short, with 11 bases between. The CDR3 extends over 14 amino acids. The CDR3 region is CASSLMAGVNEQFF. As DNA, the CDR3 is TGTGCCAGCAGTTTAATGGCAGGGGTCAATGAGCAGTTCTTC.

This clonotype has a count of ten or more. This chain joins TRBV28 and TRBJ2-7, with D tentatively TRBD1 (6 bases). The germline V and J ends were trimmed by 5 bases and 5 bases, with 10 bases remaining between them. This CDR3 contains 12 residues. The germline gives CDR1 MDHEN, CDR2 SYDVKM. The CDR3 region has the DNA TGTGCCAGCAGTCAAGAGGGGGACGAGCAGTACTTC. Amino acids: CASSQEGDEQYF.

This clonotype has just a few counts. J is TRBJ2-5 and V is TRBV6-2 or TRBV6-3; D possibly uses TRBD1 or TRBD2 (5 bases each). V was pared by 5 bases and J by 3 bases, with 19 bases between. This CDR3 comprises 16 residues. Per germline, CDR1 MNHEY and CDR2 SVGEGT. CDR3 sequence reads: CASSPARDLGKETQYF. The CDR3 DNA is TGTGCCAGCAGTCCGGCTCGGGACCTTGGGAAAGAGACCCAGTACTTC.

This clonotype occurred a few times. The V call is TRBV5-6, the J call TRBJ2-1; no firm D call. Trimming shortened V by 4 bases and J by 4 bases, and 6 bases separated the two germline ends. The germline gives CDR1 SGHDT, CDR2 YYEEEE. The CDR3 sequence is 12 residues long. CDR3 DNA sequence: TGTGCCAGCAGCGTAAATTACAATGAGCAGTTCTTC. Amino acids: CASSVNYNEQFF.

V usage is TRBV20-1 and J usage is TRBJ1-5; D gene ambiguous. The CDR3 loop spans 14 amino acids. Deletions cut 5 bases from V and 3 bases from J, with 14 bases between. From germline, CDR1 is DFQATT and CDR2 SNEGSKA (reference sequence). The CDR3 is CSAPSHRDNQPQHF. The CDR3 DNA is TGCAGTGCTCCCAGTCATAGGGACAATCAGCCCCAGCATTTT.